These 8 T cell receptor beta chains came from one sample sequenced in a study of blood T cell repertoires in COVID-19. Measured with immunoSEQ multiplex PCR; TCRdb has only the in-frame clones, and not every one. The sample gives 100,000 to 150,000 clones, 84% of which show up once; about 2.4% is in the top ten. Sample: PBMCs or T cells enriched from blood (not recorded which). All receptors come from a man aged 35 to 55 with acute COVID-19.

This clone was seen just once. The V gene is TRBV6-4, the J gene TRBJ2-3, with a tentative D call TRBD1 (5 bases). Trimming left V 6 bases short and J 2 bases short, with 9 bases between. The V gene's germline CDR1 is MRHNA and CDR2 SNTAGT. The CDR3 contains 13 residues. CDR3 residues: CASREDTTDTQYF. In DNA form, the CDR3 reads TGTGCCAGCAGAGAGGACACCACAGATACGCAGTATTTT.

This sequence joins TRBV2 and TRBJ1-1, with TRBD1 identical over 11 bases. This CDR3 has 14 residues. V trimming: 5 bases; J trimming: 7 bases; junction bases outside the gene matches: 6. CDR1 and CDR2 (germline): SNHLY, FYNNEI. CDR3 bases: TGTGCCAGCAGTAAGGACAGGGGGCAAAATGAAGCTTTCTTT. Its translation is CASSKDRGQNEAFF.

The genes are TRBV28 and TRBJ1-2; tentative D call: TRBD1 (6 bases). CDR1 MDHEN and CDR2 SYDVKM come from the germline V gene. Trimming left V 8 bases short and J 5 bases short, with 12 bases between. The CDR3 extends over 12 amino acids. This CDR3 is CASEGTKYGYTF. The CDR3 DNA reads as TGTGCCAGCGAAGGGACAAAGTATGGCTACACCTTC.

The V call is TRBV7-3, the J call TRBJ2-3; TRBD2 matches at 12 bases. Germline V CDR1 and CDR2: SGHTA, FQGTGA. This CDR3 spans 16 amino acids. Trimming removed 4 bases from V and 4 bases from J; junction bases left unmatched: 6. The CDR3 loop reads CASSSLAGGPADTQYF. The CDR3 coding sequence is TGTGCCAGCAGCTCGCTAGCGGGAGGGCCAGCAGATACGCAGTATTTT.

This chain uses TRBV2 with TRBJ2-3, with 7 bases that match TRBD1. The CDR3 covers 14 residues. V shed 5 bases, J shed 1 base, and the junction held 3 bases outside the gene matches. The germline V gene encodes CDR1 SNHLY and CDR2 FYNNEI. CDR3 nucleotide sequence: TGTGCCAGCAGTAGACAGGGAGGCACAGATACGCAGTATTTT. This encodes CASSRQGGTDTQYF.

The rearrangement links TRBV28 to TRBJ1-5, with D possibly TRBD1 on 6 matching bases. Germline V gene data show CDR1 as MDHEN and CDR2 as SYDVKM. Deletions cut 1 base from V and 6 bases from J, with 13 bases between. The CDR3 totals 15 residues. DNA for the CDR3: TGTGCCAGCAGTTTATTCAGGGGAGGGAGTCAGCCCCAGCATTTT. Translated, it gives CASSLFRGGSQPQHF.

The V gene is TRBV5-1, the J gene TRBJ1-6; D is possibly TRBD1 (6 bases). Deletions cut 4 bases from V and 0 bases from J, with 11 bases between. The CDR3 covers 16 residues. In germline, CDR1 is SGHRS, CDR2 YFSETQ. The CDR3 DNA is TGCGCCAGCAGCCTGACAGGTACCTCCTATAATTCACCCCTCCACTTT. It specifies CASSLTGTSYNSPLHF.

The chain couples TRBV6-5 to TRBJ2-1; TRBD2 aligns across 8 bases. The CDR3 spans 15 residues. With V trimmed by 6 bases and J by 9 bases, 13 bases remained unmatched. Germline CDR1 reads MNHEY; CDR2 reads SVGAGI. CDR3 protein: CASSLAGGGRGEQFF. The CDR3, as DNA: TGTGCCAGCAGCCTAGCCGGGGGGGGCCGCGGTGAGCAGTTCTTC.